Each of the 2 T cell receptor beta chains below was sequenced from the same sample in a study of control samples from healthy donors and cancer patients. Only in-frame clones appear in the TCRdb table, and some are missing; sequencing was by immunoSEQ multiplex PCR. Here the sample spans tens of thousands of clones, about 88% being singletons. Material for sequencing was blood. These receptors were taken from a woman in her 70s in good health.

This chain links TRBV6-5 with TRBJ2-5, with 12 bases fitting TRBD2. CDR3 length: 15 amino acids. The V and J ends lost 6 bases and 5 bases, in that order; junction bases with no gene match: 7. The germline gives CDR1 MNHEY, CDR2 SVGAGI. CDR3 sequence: CASSSSGRARETQYF. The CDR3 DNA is TGTGCCAGCAGCTCTAGCGGGAGGGCCCGGGAGACCCAGTACTTC.

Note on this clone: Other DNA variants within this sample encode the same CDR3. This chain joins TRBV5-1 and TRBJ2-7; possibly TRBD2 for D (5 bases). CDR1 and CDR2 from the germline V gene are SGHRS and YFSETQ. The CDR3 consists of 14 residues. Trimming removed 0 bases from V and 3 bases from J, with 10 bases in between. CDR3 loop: CASSLDGGGYEQYF. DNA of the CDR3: TGCGCCAGCAGCTTGGACGGCGGAGGCTACGAGCAGTACTTC.